The 7 T cell receptor beta chains in this list originate from one sample, sequenced in a study of T and B cells in COVID-19 patients. Multiplex PCR with BIOMED2 TRB-A/B primer pools amplified TRB rearrangements. Each CDR3 protein gets one entry after TCRdb re-called the multiplex PCR reads with MiXCR. The sample comprises around 10,000 distinct CDR3 sequences, roughly 35% of which are singletons, and over 45% rests with the top ten. Each TRB amplification used roughly 250-550 ng of genomic DNA from blood. Sequencing input: blood. Receptor source: a human donor with active COVID-19.

The chain joins TRBV15 to TRBJ2-1, with 8 bases fitting TRBD1. Germline CDR1 reads LNHNV; CDR2 reads YYDKDF (reference sequence). This CDR3 is 15 amino acids long. Trimming took 4 bases from V and 3 from J; bases not matched to a gene: 5. The CDR3 DNA reads TGTGCCACCAGCATCTCCAGGGGGCTCTACAATGAGCAGTTCTTC. Its translation is CATSISRGLYNEQFF.

The V and J genes are TRBV5-1 and TRBJ2-1; no definite D call. V gave up 2 bases and J gave up 5 bases, with 11 bases separating them. Germline V lookup: CDR1 SGHRS, CDR2 YFSETQ. The CDR3 runs 14 residues. The CDR3 region has the DNA TGCGCCAGCAGCTTAGGAACTGGGGACAATGAGCAGTTCTTC. The encoded protein is CASSLGTGDNEQFF.

The chain recombines TRBV19 with TRBJ1-4; D might be TRBD1 (6 bases). The V and J ends lost 5 bases and 6 bases respectively, with 19 bases between them. Germline values: CDR1 LNHDA, CDR2 SQIVND (reference sequence). The CDR3 runs to 16 residues. DNA for the CDR3: TGTGCCAGTAGTCAGGACAGACGACTAGCACATGAAAAACTGTTTTTT. This translates into CASSQDRRLAHEKLFF.

As for this clonotype: No conserved phenylalanine or tryptophan is present at the end of the CDR3, so a read error is the likely explanation. The chain joins TRBV6-8 to TRBJ1-1, with 11 positions matching TRBD1. The junction had 12 bases not matched to a gene; V was cut back by 4 bases and J by 2 bases. The CDR3 covers 18 residues. Germline V gene lookup returns CDR1 MNHGY and CDR2 SAAAGT. This chain's CDR3 is CASSFLVRDRGINTEAFL. The CDR3 DNA reads as TGTGCCAGCAGTTTCCTCGTCAGGGACAGGGGGATCAACACTGAAGCTTTCCTT.

This clonotype was counted only a few times. The V gene is TRBV19, the J gene TRBJ1-1; D is unresolved. Per germline, CDR1 LNHDA and CDR2 SQIVND (reference sequence). V was shortened by 5 bases and J by 0 bases, with 10 bases between the two germline ends. The CDR3 contains 14 residues. The DNA of the CDR3 is TGTGCCAGTAGTTTCGGGGTCATGAACACTGAAGCTTTCTTT. Its protein product is CASSFGVMNTEAFF.

The V call is TRBV6-6, the J call TRBJ2-6, with D maybe TRBD1 (7 bases). The CDR3 has 14 residues. Trimming removed 11 bases from V and 4 bases from J, with 15 bases in between. From germline, CDR1 is MNHNY and CDR2 SVGAGI (reference sequence). CDR3 amino acids: CAASQGGGANVLTF. CDR3 DNA: TGTGCCGCCAGCCAGGGGGGAGGGGCCAACGTCCTGACTTTC.

Regarding this clonotype: This may stem from a read error, because a much larger clone lies one nucleotide away. This chain connects TRBV29-1 to TRBJ2-7; D is possibly TRBD2 (5 bases). This CDR3 has 11 amino acids. The V end lost 7 bases, the J end lost 6 bases, and 13 bases lay between the germline ends. Germline V gene lookup returns CDR1 SQVTM and CDR2 ANQGSEA. CDR3 residues: CSGDSGSEQYF. The CDR3 nucleotides read TGCAGCGGTGATTCGGGATCCGAGCAGTACTTC.